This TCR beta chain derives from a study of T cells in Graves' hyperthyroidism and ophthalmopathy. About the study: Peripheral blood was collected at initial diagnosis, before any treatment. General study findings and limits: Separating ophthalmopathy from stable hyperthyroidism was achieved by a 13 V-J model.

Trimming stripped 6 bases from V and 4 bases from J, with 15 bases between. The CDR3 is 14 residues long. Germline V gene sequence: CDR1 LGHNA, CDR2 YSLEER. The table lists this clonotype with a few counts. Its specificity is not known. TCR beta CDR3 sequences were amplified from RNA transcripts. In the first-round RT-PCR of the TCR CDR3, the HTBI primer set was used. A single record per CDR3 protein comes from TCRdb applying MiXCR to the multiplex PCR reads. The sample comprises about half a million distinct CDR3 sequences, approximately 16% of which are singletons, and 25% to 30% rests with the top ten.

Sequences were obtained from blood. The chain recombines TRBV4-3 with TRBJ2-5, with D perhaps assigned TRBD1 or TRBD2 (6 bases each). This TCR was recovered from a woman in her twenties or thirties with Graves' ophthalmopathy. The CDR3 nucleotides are TGCGCCAGCAGTCCGACTAGAGGGGGAGAGACCCAGTACTTC. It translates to CASSPTRGGETQYF.